The 19 T cell receptor beta chains below all came from one sample that was sequenced in a study of T-cell memory formation after mild COVID-19 (dated by TCRdb to 2020 to 2023). Libraries were constructed by 5' RACE. The sample was run on an Illumina NovaSeq 6000. TCRdb redid the processing of the public reads, applying fastp at Q25 and MiXCR, and retained in-frame beta chains. Each record represents a unique CDR3 protein, reported with the most common genes and DNA among its rows. The sample data list hundreds of thousands of distinct CDR3 sequences, and 15% of these were observed just once. Jointly, the top ten make up about 20% of the sample. Sequencing input: PBMCs or a T cell subset sorted from them (not recorded which). The receptors come from a man younger than 30 who had mild COVID-19 (a few samples of this study predate the infection). The sample titles of this study are shuffled in the database, so cell type and time point are left out; the donor was told from shared clones.

V is TRBV4-3 and J is TRBJ2-7; D is unclear. V lost 0 bases to trimming and J lost 5 bases, with 14 bases between them. Germline V gives CDR1 LGHNA, CDR2 YSLEER. CDR3 length equals 15 residues. The CDR3 DNA reads as TGCGCCAGCAGCCAAGACAGGTACCCCTACCACGAGCAGTACTTC. Encoded protein: CASSQDRYPYHEQYF.

This clonotype was detected only a few times. This sequence joins TRBV4-1 and TRBJ2-3, with D perhaps TRBD2 (5 bases). The germline gives CDR1 MGHRA, CDR2 YSYEKL. Trimming removed 1 base from V and 7 bases from J, with 15 bases in between. The CDR3 runs to 15 residues. The CDR3 reads CASSQVDSYLNTQYF. CDR3 coding DNA: TGCGCCAGCAGCCAAGTGGACTCTTACTTAAATACGCAGTATTTT.

This clonotype was recorded a few times. The chain links TRBV4-1 to TRBJ1-4; D is undetermined. V was cut by 1 base and J by 6 bases, with 15 bases left in between. CDR1 and CDR2 (germline): MGHRA, YSYEKL. The CDR3 loop spans 16 amino acids. In DNA form, the CDR3 reads TGCGCCAGCAGCCAAGTAGTGGAAGGGTGGGATGAAAAACTGTTTTTT. Residues: CASSQVVEGWDEKLFF.

V is TRBV4-2 and J is TRBJ2-2; 9 nucleotides line up with TRBD1. CDR3 length: 17 amino acids. Trimming took 0 bases from V and 3 from J; bases not matched to a gene: 5. Germline CDR1 and CDR2: LGHNA and YNFKEQ. Here the CDR3 DNA reads TGTGCCAGCAGCCAAGATGGGGGACAGGGAGACACCGGGGAGCTGTTTTTT. It translates to CASSQDGGQGDTGELFF.

The chain uses TRBV2 and TRBJ2-7; 10 nucleotides align to TRBD1. The CDR3 consists of 15 residues. The germline V gene encodes CDR1 SNHLY and CDR2 FYNNEI. V trimming: 0 bases; J trimming: 6 bases; junction bases outside the gene matches: 5. This CDR3 is CASSEARDRGAEQYF. Written as DNA, the CDR3 is TGTGCCAGCAGTGAAGCTCGGGACAGGGGAGCCGAGCAGTACTTC.

The chain is built from TRBV11-2 and TRBJ2-5; D assignment may be TRBD1 or TRBD2 (5 bases each). With 7 bases removed from V and 1 base from J, the gap between germline ends came to 13 bases. The CDR3 covers 14 residues. Per germline, CDR1 SGHAT and CDR2 FQNNGV. The CDR3 coding sequence is TGTGCCAGCACCCACCAGGGACGCCAAGAGACCCAGTACTTC. This sequence encodes CASTHQGRQETQYF.

V is TRBV7-6 and J is TRBJ2-7; no definite D call. The CDR3 sequence is 15 residues long. Per germline, CDR1 SGHVS and CDR2 FNYEAQ. Between the trimmed V and J ends, which lost 5 bases and 5 bases, there was a span of 19 bases. DNA of the CDR3: TGTGCCAGCAGCCCCACGGCCACATGGGTTGACGAGCAGTACGTC. Protein sequence: CASSPTATWVDEQYV.

The chain carries TRBV6-2 or TRBV6-3 and TRBJ1-1, with D maybe TRBD1 (5 bases). Germline V gene sequence: CDR1 MNHEY, CDR2 SVGEGT. This CDR3 is 15 amino acids long. V was shortened by 7 bases and J by 1 base, with 16 bases between the two germline ends. The CDR3 loop is CASTSALTENTEAFF. The CDR3 nucleotides read TGTGCCAGCACTTCAGCCCTGACAGAGAACACTGAAGCTTTCTTT.

The genes are TRBV20-1 and TRBJ1-6, with D unclear. The CDR3 has 14 residues. Trimming took off 2 bases at V and 7 bases at J, with 12 bases between the two ends. CDR1 is DFQATT, CDR2 SNEGSKA, per germline (reference sequence). CDR3 sequence: CSARIPLRNSPLHF. The DNA of the CDR3 is TGCAGTGCTAGAATACCGCTCCGAAATTCACCCCTCCACTTT.

The chain recombines TRBV5-4 with TRBJ2-3, with 12 bases lining up with TRBD2. CDR1 and CDR2 (germline): SGHNT, YYREEE (reference sequence). The CDR3 spans 16 residues. Trimming at V came to 0 bases and at J to 4 bases, leaving 3 bases not matched to a gene. The CDR3 sequence is CASSLALAGGADTQYF. CDR3 coding DNA: TGTGCCAGCAGCTTGGCACTAGCGGGGGGTGCAGATACGCAGTATTTT.

This clonotype was counted only a few times. The rearrangement links TRBV4-1 to TRBJ2-3; weak D call: TRBD2 (6 bases). CDR3 size: 16 residues. Trimming shortened V by 2 bases and J by 0 bases, and 12 bases separated the two germline ends. The germline CDR1 and CDR2 sequences are MGHRA and YSYEKL. The CDR3 loop is CASSQSVGGSTDTQYF. CDR3 bases: TGCGCCAGCAGCCAATCTGTCGGGGGAAGCACAGATACGCAGTATTTT.

This clonotype appeared a few times. The chain employs TRBV7-9 and TRBJ1-1, with 8 bases aligning to TRBD1. The CDR3 is 16 residues long. V trimming: 5 bases; J trimming: 4 bases; junction bases outside the gene matches: 12. Looked up from germline, CDR1 is SEHNR and CDR2 is FQNEAQ (reference sequence). In DNA form, the CDR3 reads TGTGCCAGCAGCCACCCGACAGGGGATATGAGCACTGAAGCTTTCTTT. The encoded protein is CASSHPTGDMSTEAFF.

The rearrangement joins TRBV12-3 or TRBV12-4 to TRBJ2-2; 7 bases map to TRBD2. CDR3 size: 14 residues. Trimming removed 6 bases from V and 5 bases from J; junction bases left unmatched: 6. CDR3 loop: CASSPGGVTGELFF. CDR3 bases: TGTGCCAGCAGCCCGGGAGGTGTTACCGGGGAGCTGTTTTTT.

The chain has TRBV6-5 and TRBJ1-1; tentatively, D is TRBD1 (6 bases). The CDR3 covers 15 residues. V lost 2 bases to trimming and J lost 4 bases, with 14 bases between them. The germline CDR1 and CDR2 sequences are MNHEY and SVGAGI. In DNA form, the CDR3 reads TGTGCCAGCAGTTACGGGGCAGGGGAAAGCACTGAAGCTTTCTTT. It encodes CASSYGAGESTEAFF.

The V and J genes are TRBV5-1 and TRBJ1-1; no definite D call. V was trimmed by 4 bases and J by 4 bases, leaving 17 bases between them. CDR3 length: 15 amino acids. Germline V gives CDR1 SGHRS, CDR2 YFSETQ. The CDR3 region is CASSPSPGFGTEAFF. For the CDR3, the DNA is TGCGCCAGCAGCCCGAGTCCTGGGTTCGGCACTGAAGCTTTCTTT.

V usage is TRBV10-1 and J usage is TRBJ2-2; the D gene is possibly TRBD1 (6 bases). V lost 5 bases, J lost 7 bases, and 11 bases lay in between. CDR3 length: 13 residues. CDR1 and CDR2 (germline): WNHNN, SYGVQD (reference sequence). The CDR3 DNA reads TGCGCCAGCAGTTACAGGGAGAGCGGGGAGCTGTTTTTT. Residues: CASSYRESGELFF.

A few counts support this clonotype. J is TRBJ2-1 and V is TRBV4-3; D call uncertain. This CDR3 contains 15 residues. Germline CDR1 reads LGHNA; CDR2 reads YSLEER. V dropped 0 bases and J dropped 0 bases, with 6 bases sitting between them. CDR3 in amino acids: CASSQEVSSYNEQFF. The CDR3 DNA reads TGCGCCAGCAGCCAAGAAGTGAGCTCCTACAATGAGCAGTTCTTC.

This clonotype turned up a few times. The chain employs TRBV5-1 and TRBJ2-7, with D tentatively TRBD2 (6 bases). There are 15 residues in the CDR3. V lost 0 bases and J lost 1, with 11 bases in between. The germline V gene encodes CDR1 SGHRS and CDR2 YFSETQ. The CDR3 DNA reads as TGCGCCAGCAGCTTGGCCGTGGGGACTTCCTACGAGCAGTACTTC. This translates into CASSLAVGTSYEQYF.

V and J are TRBV5-8 and TRBJ1-5; TRBD1 agrees at 7 bases. The CDR3 runs to 14 residues. Losses at the gene ends were 0 bases for V and 7 bases for J; bases not matched to a gene: 4. Germline V gives CDR1 SGHTS, CDR2 YDEGEE. As DNA, the CDR3 is TGTGCCAGCAGCTTGGGCGACAGGGTCCAGCCCCAGCATTTT. It encodes CASSLGDRVQPQHF.